A selection of T cell receptor beta chains follows, all from one sample in a study of CD8 T cells in ankylosing spondylitis. Each CDR3 protein is one row after TCRdb ran MiXCR on the 5' RACE reads. The sample gives hundreds of thousands of distinct CDR3 sequences, 20% to 25% of which show up once; roughly 14% is in the top ten. Material for sequencing was blood, either unsorted or a sorted T cell fraction (not recorded which). These TCRs come from a male donor with ankylosing spondylitis or in good health (not recorded which). Each CDR3 is given with its conserved first and last residue. D genes are given only for firm matches. Size is omitted from some rows. Given values are once, few, many or a class for expanded clones.

d_gene	v_gene	abundance	j_gene	CDR3nt	CDR3aa
.	TRBV7-8	few	TRBJ1-5	TGTGCCAGCAGCTCCGATGGTTGGACTCATCAGCCCCAGCATTTT	CASSSDGWTHQPQHF
TRBD2	TRBV4-2	few	TRBJ2-2	TGTGCCAGCAGCCAAGACCCACTAGCGGGGGCTACAACCCACACCGGGGAGCTGTTTTTT	CASSQDPLAGATTHTGELFF
TRBD1	TRBV3-1	few	TRBJ2-2	TGTGCCAGCAGCGACCGGGACAGTTACACCGGGGAGCTGTTTTTT	CASSDRDSYTGELFF
TRBD1	TRBV28	.	TRBJ2-7	TGTGCCAGCAGCCGACAGGGGGTCCAAGTATTCTACGAGCAGTACTTC	CASSRQGVQVFYEQYF
TRBD2	TRBV5-5	few	TRBJ2-1	TGTGCCAGCAGCTTGATTCTAGCGGCCTCCTACAATGAGCAGTTCTTC	CASSLILAASYNEQFF
.	TRBV15	.	TRBJ2-7	TGTGCCACCAGCGAGGGGAGGGGGGAAGCCTACGAGCAGTACTTC	CATSEGRGEAYEQYF
TRBD2	TRBV24-1	few	TRBJ2-1	TGTGCCACCACCCCCTCCGGGGTCGGGGGGTCCTACTACTCCTACAATGAGCAGTTCTTC	CATTPSGVGGSYYSYNEQFF
TRBD2	TRBV29-1	few	TRBJ2-3	TGCAGCGTTACGACTAGCGGGGGGCGCACAGATACGCAGTATTTT	CSVTTSGGRTDTQYF
.	TRBV10-3	few	TRBJ1-1	TGTGCCATCGGGTGGGACGACACTGAAGCTTTCTTT	CAIGWDDTEAFF
.	TRBV5-6	few	TRBJ1-1	TGTGCCAGCAGCTACAGGGCGTGGGGAACTGAAGCTTTCTTT	CASSYRAWGTEAFF
TRBD2	TRBV12-3/TRBV12-4	.	TRBJ2-5	TGTGCCAGCAGTTTACGCCTGACTAGCGGGGCACAAGAGACCCAGTACTTC	CASSLRLTSGAQETQYF
.	TRBV5-1	.	TRBJ2-2	TGCGCCAGCAGACCCGACAGGATGAACACCGGGGAGCTGTTTTTT	CASRPDRMNTGELFF
.	TRBV20-1	.	TRBJ2-7	TGCAGTGCTAGTTCTGCAAGTAACCACGAGCAGTACTTC	CSASSASNHEQYF
.	TRBV3-1	.	TRBJ2-7	TGTGCCAGCAGCCAAGAGCTAGGATACGAGCAGTACTTC	CASSQELGYEQYF
TRBD1	TRBV20-1	.	TRBJ2-7	TGCAGTGCTAGCATCCTGGGACAGGGTCCCCTTAGCTCCTACGAGCAGTACTTC	CSASILGQGPLSSYEQYF
.	TRBV28	.	TRBJ2-1	TGTGCCAGCCAGGACGAGGTTTACAATGAGCAGTTCTTC	CASQDEVYNEQFF
.	TRBV15	.	TRBJ1-1	TGTGCCACCAACCACGCCAGCGAGGTGGACACTGAAGCTTTCTTT	CATNHASEVDTEAFF
TRBD1	TRBV20-1	many	TRBJ2-5	TGCAGTGCGTACACAAACCGGGACAGGGGGCCGAGGGAGACCCAGTACTTC	CSAYTNRDRGPRETQYF
.	TRBV5-6	.	TRBJ2-7	TGTGCCAGCAGCTTAGGGGTCTACACGGACCTCTACGAGCAGTACTTC	CASSLGVYTDLYEQYF
.	TRBV30	.	TRBJ1-1	TGTGCCTGCGACCTTATGATGGGCACTGAAGCTTTCTTT	CACDLMMGTEAFF
TRBD2	TRBV28	few	TRBJ2-1	TGTGCCAGCAGACGGGGACTAGCGGGGGTGGTGTACAATGAGCAGTTCTTC	CASRRGLAGVVYNEQFF
.	TRBV4-2	.	TRBJ2-6	TGTGCCAGCAGCCACCCGGGACCGCATAGCTCTGGGGCCAACGTCCTGACTTTC	CASSHPGPHSSGANVLTF
TRBD1	TRBV12-3/TRBV12-4	.	TRBJ2-2	TGTGCCAGCAGTTTCGCCAGGGGGATTATCACCGGGGAGCTGTTTTTT	CASSFARGIITGELFF
.	TRBV7-9	.	TRBJ1-6	TGTGCCAGCAGCGGTTATGGGGCCCTCCACTTT	CASSGYGALHF
TRBD2	TRBV27	.	TRBJ2-7	TGTGCCAGCAGTCCACGACTAGCGGAGAGCTCCTACGAGCAGTACTTC	CASSPRLAESSYEQYF
.	TRBV12-5	.	TRBJ2-3	TGTGCTAGTGGTTCCGTGCTCGGGTCTCCGCAGTATTTT	CASGSVLGSPQYF
TRBD1	TRBV9	.	TRBJ2-1	TGTGCCAGCAGCGGGGAGGACAGGGCGGGGCAGTTCTTC	CASSGEDRAGQFF
.	TRBV11-2	.	TRBJ2-7	TGTGCCAGCAGCTCCGGGCTGGGGCTCGACGAGCAGTACTTC	CASSSGLGLDEQYF
.	TRBV11-2	.	TRBJ2-3	TGTGCCAGCAGATTGGAGGGGGCGAGCACAGATACGCAGTATTTT	CASRLEGASTDTQYF
TRBD2	TRBV24-1	.	TRBJ2-1	TGTGCCACCAGTGATTCGTCCGGGGGGGACTCCTACAATGAGCAGTTCTTC	CATSDSSGGDSYNEQFF
.	TRBV7-5	.	TRBJ2-7	.	CISVSEATHPTQGPYEQYF
.	TRBV15	few	TRBJ1-4	TGTGCCACCAGCAGGGACAGTCCTAATGAAAAACTGTTTTTT	CATSRDSPNEKLFF
.	TRBV6-1	.	TRBJ2-1	TGTGCCAGTCTAGCGACCCCCTCGAGCTCCTACAATGAGCAGTTCTTC	CASLATPSSSYNEQFF
.	TRBV20-1	.	TRBJ2-1	TGCAGTGCTAGAGAACAGGTTGAACAGTTCTTC	CSAREQVEQFF
.	TRBV12-3/TRBV12-4	.	TRBJ2-5	TGTGCCAGCACCAGGGGACCAGGGGAGGCAGAGACCCAGTACTTC	CASTRGPGEAETQYF
TRBD1	TRBV12-3/TRBV12-4	many	TRBJ2-1	TGTGCCAGCGACCTTCCGGGACAGGGGGTCAATGAGCAGTTCTTC	CASDLPGQGVNEQFF
.	TRBV6-4	.	TRBJ2-4	TGTGCCAGCAGTGGCAGGGATAGCAAAAACATTCAGTACTTC	CASSGRDSKNIQYF
.	TRBV15	.	TRBJ2-7	TGTGCCACCAGCACCGGGACAATTCGCCACGAGCAGTACTTC	CATSTGTIRHEQYF
.	TRBV2	few	TRBJ1-5	TGTGCCACCAACGCCGGGGGGGATCAGCCCCAGCATTTT	CATNAGGDQPQHF
TRBD1	TRBV30	once	TRBJ2-1	TGTGCCTGGAGCGGCACAGGGGTAGATGAGCAGTTCTTC	CAWSGTGVDEQFF
.	TRBV4-1	few	TRBJ2-1	TGTGCCAGCAGCCCAGACAGGAGCTCCTACAATGAGCAGTTCTTC	CASSPDRSSYNEQFF